Listed below are T cell receptor beta chains from one sample, sequenced in a study of blood T cell repertoires in COVID-19. Some clones are missing from TCRdb's copy, which holds only in-frame ones; the method was immunoSEQ multiplex PCR. The table includes hundreds of thousands of clones, around 89% detected once. The sequencing input was PBMCs or T cells enriched from blood (not recorded which). The receptors originated from a man aged 30 to 45 who had recovered from COVID-19. CDR3s include the opening cysteine and the closing phenylalanine or tryptophan. D genes are given only for firm matches. The size entry is marked missing in some rows and otherwise reads once, few, many or a size class.

TGTGCCACCAGCACCAGAATGACAAACACAGATACGCAGTATTTT	CATSTRMTNTDTQYF	.	.	TRBV15	TRBJ2-3
TGTGCCAGCAGCTTACAAACTAGCGGGAGGACAGAGACCCAGTACTTC	CASSLQTSGRTETQYF	.	TRBD2	TRBV7-9	TRBJ2-5
TGTGCCAGCAGCTTGGCCACAGGGGGCACTGGAAACACCATATATTTT	CASSLATGGTGNTIYF	.	TRBD1	TRBV5-6	TRBJ1-3
TGCGCCAGCAGCTTGGGGGACAGGGGAGGCTCACCCCTCCACTTT	CASSLGDRGGSPLHF	.	TRBD1	TRBV5-1	TRBJ1-6
TGCGCCAGCAGCCAAAAGGGACAGACTGAAGCTTTCTTT	CASSQKGQTEAFF	.	TRBD1	TRBV5-1	TRBJ1-1
TGTGCCAGCAGCTCCGGGACAGGGGACACCGGGGAGCTGTTTTTT	CASSSGTGDTGELFF	.	TRBD1	TRBV5-8	TRBJ2-2
TGTGCCAGCAGCTTGGCGACAGGGGTAGATGGCTACACCTTC	CASSLATGVDGYTF	few	TRBD1	TRBV7-9	TRBJ1-2
TGTGCCAGCTCACCCTTTAATCCCCTAGCGTTCTACGAGCAGTACTTC	CASSPFNPLAFYEQYF	.	.	TRBV18	TRBJ2-7
TGTGCCAGCAGTTTAAATCCCCGGACAAGGAAACTGTTTTTT	CASSLNPRTRKLFF	once	.	TRBV28	TRBJ1-4
TGTGCCAGCAGCGTAGGGGGGGATTGGCGTTCTGGCTACACCTTC	CASSVGGDWRSGYTF	.	.	TRBV9	TRBJ1-2
TGCGCCAGCAGTCAACCCCGTTCCCTAGCGGGAGACTCCTACAATGAGCAGTTCTTC	CASSQPRSLAGDSYNEQFF	.	TRBD2	TRBV23-1	TRBJ2-1
TGTGCCAGCCGGCCCAGGGGCGCTGATAATGAAAAACTGTTTTTT	CASRPRGADNEKLFF	.	.	TRBV6-5	TRBJ1-4
TGCGCCAGCAGCCAAGGTCTTGACAGGGGGCTCGCGTGGAGCACTGAAGCTTTCTTT	CASSQGLDRGLAWSTEAFF	.	TRBD1	TRBV4-3	TRBJ1-1
TGTGCCTGGAAACAGGGGACGGCTTCCTACGAGCAGTACTTC	CAWKQGTASYEQYF	.	TRBD1	TRBV30	TRBJ2-7
TGTGCCAGCAGCTTAGAAGGGACAGGGGGTCGATACGAGCAGTACTTC	CASSLEGTGGRYEQYF	.	TRBD1	TRBV7-8	TRBJ2-7
TGTGCCAGCAGCCAAGATTCCGACAGGGGTTACTACGAGCAGTACTTC	CASSQDSDRGYYEQYF	.	TRBD1	TRBV3-1/TRBV3-2	TRBJ2-7
TGCGCCAGCAGCTTGTTAAAACTAGCGGACACAGATACGCAGTATTTT	CASSLLKLADTDTQYF	.	TRBD2	TRBV5-1	TRBJ2-3
TGTGCCAGCAGCTGGACACAGGGGTACGAAGCTTTCTTT	CASSWTQGYEAFF	.	TRBD1	TRBV7-2	TRBJ1-1
TGTGCCATCAGTGATGAGGGCGGGGAGACCCAGTACTTC	CAISDEGGETQYF	.	.	TRBV10-3	TRBJ2-5
TGTGCCAGTAGTGCCCGACTAGCGGGAGGCACAGATACGCAGTATTTT	CASSARLAGGTDTQYF	.	TRBD2	TRBV19	TRBJ2-3
TGCAGCGTTGCCGAGGGGCGGGAGTGGTACGAGCAGTACTTC	CSVAEGREWYEQYF	.	TRBD2	TRBV29-1	TRBJ2-7
TGTGCCAGCAGCCTGATCCGCGGGGGGAACCAGGGAAATGAGCAGTTCTTC	CASSLIRGGNQGNEQFF	once	TRBD2	TRBV11-2	TRBJ2-1
TGTGCCAGTAGTATGGGAAGGGGGCGATCTGAAGCTTTCTTT	CASSMGRGRSEAFF	.	TRBD1	TRBV19	TRBJ1-1
TGTGCCAGCAGCTTAGCCGACAGGGGGCCCAACTATGGCTACACCTTC	CASSLADRGPNYGYTF	.	TRBD1	TRBV7-8	TRBJ1-2
TGCGCCAGCAGCTTGGTGCCAGAAAATCAGCCCCAGCATTTT	CASSLVPENQPQHF	once	.	TRBV5-1	TRBJ1-5
TGCGCCAGCAGCGGGCGTTGGCCTGTGGACACCATATATTTT	CASSGRWPVDTIYF	.	.	TRBV4-3	TRBJ1-3
TGTGCCAGCTCACCAACTGGCACAGACAATCAGCCCCAGCATTTT	CASSPTGTDNQPQHF	.	.	TRBV18	TRBJ1-5
TGTGCCAGCTCTGGGGGACTGGGGTACGAGCAGTACTTC	CASSGGLGYEQYF	.	.	TRBV6-5	TRBJ2-7
TGTGCCAGCAACTACAGGGGCCAGAGGAACACTGAAGCTTTCTTT	CASNYRGQRNTEAFF	.	TRBD1	TRBV14	TRBJ1-1
TGTGCCAGCAGCCCCCTAGGGGTGACAGGGCGGCCGATGTTC	CASSPLGVTGRPMF	.	TRBD1	TRBV11-2	TRBJ2-7
TGTGCCTGGACCAAGGGGAGGGGGAACACTGAAGCTTTCTTT	CAWTKGRGNTEAFF	.	.	TRBV30	TRBJ1-1
TGTGCCAGCAGTGAATTCAGGGATAATTCACCCCTCCACTTT	CASSEFRDNSPLHF	few	.	TRBV2	TRBJ1-6